The 5 T cell receptor beta chains reported below all come from one sample, sequenced in a study of cytomegalovirus exposure and HLA in healthy donors. The PCR had 60 Vbeta and 13 Jbeta primers. Profiling relied on immunoSEQ multiplex PCR, and the TCRdb table lists in-frame clones only, not all of them. The data contain 210,000 or so clones, about 77% of them seen just once; the ten biggest clones take up approximately 0.47%. Sequencing used PBMCs. The receptors here all came from a boy younger than 18 in good health and CMV-seronegative.

The J gene is TRBJ1-2, the V gene TRBV29-1; D call uncertain. CDR3 length equals 14 residues. The germline V gene has CDR1 SQVTM and CDR2 ANQGSEA. V gave up 0 bases and J gave up 8 bases, with 16 bases separating them. CDR3 loop: CSVEEAGVSKGYTF. Written as DNA, the CDR3 is TGCAGCGTTGAAGAGGCGGGAGTCTCGAAAGGCTACACCTTC.

The V and J genes are TRBV19 and TRBJ1-5; D gene ambiguous. The ends were cut back, 4 bases at V and 2 bases at J, with 15 bases in the middle. The CDR3 length is 16 residues. CDR1 and CDR2 from the germline V gene are LNHDA and SQIVND (reference sequence). CDR3 nucleotides: TGTGCCAGTAGTACCTCTCGAGGGCGAGGCAATCAGCCCCAGCATTTT. Translation gives CASSTSRGRGNQPQHF.

This clone was counted once. This chain links TRBV7-3 with TRBJ1-1; 10 nucleotides match TRBD1. Germline values: CDR1 SGHTA, CDR2 FQGTGA. The CDR3 spans 15 residues. V lost 6 bases and J lost 3; bases outside the gene matches: 7. CDR3 in DNA: TGTGCCAGCAGGGGACAGGGGATGATTCACACTGAAGCTTTCTTT. This gives the protein CASRGQGMIHTEAFF.

The table lists this clone with a few counts. This chain links TRBV30 with TRBJ1-2; a possible D gene is TRBD1 (6 bases). Germline V gene lookup returns CDR1 GTSNPN and CDR2 SVGIG (reference sequence). V shed 3 bases and J shed 8 bases, with 13 bases lying between them. This CDR3 has 12 residues. The CDR3 DNA reads as TGTGCCTGGAGGGGGGCCGTCGGGGGCTACACCTTC. This translates into CAWRGAVGGYTF.

The rearrangement uses TRBV21-1 and TRBJ2-3; the D call TRBD2 from the table was never checked on the DNA. TRBV21-1 is designated a pseudogene. This CDR3 has 16 residues. CDR3 sequence (DNA): TGTGCCAGCAGCAAAGGAAGGACTAGCGACACAGATACGCAGTATTTT. It specifies CASSKGRTSDTDTQYF.